This T cell receptor (beta chain) is drawn from a study of blood T cell repertoires in COVID-19. This CDR3 has 16 amino acids. V lost 2 bases, J lost 0 bases, and 13 bases lay in between. Germline V CDR1 and CDR2: MNHEY, SVGEGT. This clone was counted once. Sequencing was performed with immunoSEQ multiplex PCR; in TCRdb, only in-frame clones are kept and a portion is missing. Among tens of thousands of clones listed, about 86% were seen once. The source is an older woman with acute or convalescent COVID-19. Input material: peripheral blood. This chain links TRBV6-2 or TRBV6-3 with TRBJ1-2; maybe TRBD1 (6 bases). The DNA for the CDR3 is TGTGCCAGCAGTTACGGCGGGGGCTCCCCTAACTATGGCTACACCTTC. It specifies CASSYGGGSPNYGYTF.